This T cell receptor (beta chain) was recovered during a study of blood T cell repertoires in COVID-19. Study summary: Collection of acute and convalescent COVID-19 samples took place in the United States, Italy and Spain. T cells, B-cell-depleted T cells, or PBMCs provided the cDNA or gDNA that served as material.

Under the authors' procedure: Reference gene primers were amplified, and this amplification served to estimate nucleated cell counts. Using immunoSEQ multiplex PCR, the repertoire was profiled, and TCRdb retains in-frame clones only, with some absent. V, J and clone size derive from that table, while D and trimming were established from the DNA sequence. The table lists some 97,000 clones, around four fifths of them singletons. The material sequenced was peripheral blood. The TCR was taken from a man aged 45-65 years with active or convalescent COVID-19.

CDR3 bases: TGTGCCAGCTCACCATCTCAGGGGGTCGAAAACTACGAGCAGTACTTC. Translated: CASSPSQGVENYEQYF. The chain is built from TRBV18 and TRBJ2-7, with 7 positions matching TRBD1. V gave up 2 bases and J gave up 3 bases; unmatched junction bases: 10. Germline V gene sequence: CDR1 KGHSH, CDR2 LQKENI. This CDR3 region has 16 residues.